This TCR beta chain was recorded in a study of T cell responses to AZD1222 COVID-19 vaccine. The assay was immunoSEQ multiplex PCR, and TCRdb's table has in-frame clones only and misses some. The table shows 98,000 or so clones, with around 89% occurring only once. This clone was recorded once. CDR1 and CDR2 from the germline V gene are SEHNR and FQNEAQ (reference sequence). V was shortened by 4 bases and J by 0 bases, with 14 bases between the two germline ends. The CDR3 sequence is 16 residues long. The clonotype was recovered from an adult in good health. The sequences come from peripheral blood, collected on day 0 of AZD1222 vaccination. This chain joins TRBV7-9 and TRBJ2-3; D perhaps matches TRBD1 (6 bases). The CDR3 coding sequence is TGTGCCAGCAGCTCTGGGGGCCTCCAAAGCACAGATACGCAGTATTTT. Protein: CASSSGGLQSTDTQYF.